A selection of T cell receptor beta chains follows, all from one sample in a study of cytomegalovirus exposure and HLA in healthy donors. Produced via immunoSEQ multiplex PCR; TCRdb's table is partial and in-frame only. This sample yields roughly 190,000 clones, of which approximately 84% are seen a single time; 2.9% belongs to the top ten. The sample taken for sequencing was PBMCs. These receptor sequences come from a female donor in good health and CMV-seronegative. CDR3s include the opening cysteine and the closing phenylalanine or tryptophan. Each record gives: D gene, clone size, J gene, V gene, CDR3 DNA, CDR3 protein. D genes are given only for firm matches. Clone size appears in some rows only: once, few, many, or a class for an expanded clone.

TRBD2	-	TRBJ2-3	TRBV7-6	TGTGCCAGCAGCTTACGTGGTAGCGGGGGGGACCCCGATACGCAGTATTTT	CASSLRGSGGDPDTQYF
-	-	TRBJ1-1	TRBV7-6	TGTGCCAGCAGCTTTATGAACACTGAAGCTTTCTTT	CASSFMNTEAFF
-	-	TRBJ2-5	TRBV11-2	TGTGCCAGCAGCTTCTTCCTTGACAGTTATGGGTACTTC	CASSFFLDSYGYF
-	once	TRBJ2-7	TRBV7-9	TGTGCCAGCAGTCGACCGACAGGCGCCTACGAGCAGTACTTC	CASSRPTGAYEQYF
TRBD1	-	TRBJ2-3	TRBV5-1	TGCGCCAGCAGCTCGGGCAGGGGGACAGATACGCAGTATTTT	CASSSGRGTDTQYF
TRBD2	-	TRBJ2-7	TRBV11-1	TGTGCCAGCAGCCATTCTACGGGAGGTCCGAACGAGCAGTACTTC	CASSHSTGGPNEQYF
TRBD2	-	TRBJ2-3	TRBV2	TGTGCCAGCAGTGATGTCGAGCGGGGCCTAAGCACAGATACGCAGTATTTT	CASSDVERGLSTDTQYF
-	-	TRBJ1-2	TRBV19	TGTGCCAGTAGTAACCCAGGGGCTCCACCAAACTATGGCTACACCTTC	CASSNPGAPPNYGYTF
-	-	TRBJ2-7	TRBV27	TGTGCCAGCACTTCCCTCTACGAGCAGTACTTC	CASTSLYEQYF
TRBD1	few	TRBJ1-1	TRBV2	TGTGCCAGCCCCCCTAGTGACAGGGCGTGGGGTGAAGCTTTCTTT	CASPPSDRAWGEAFF
-	few	TRBJ1-2	TRBV5-4	TGTGCCAGCAGCTTGGGAAGCAGGGCTAACTATGGCTACACCTTC	CASSLGSRANYGYTF
TRBD2	-	TRBJ2-2	TRBV7-8	TGTGCCAGCAGCCGCACTAGCGGGGGTCAAAACACCGGGGAGCTGTTTTTT	CASSRTSGGQNTGELFF
-	-	TRBJ1-2	TRBV29-1	TGCAGCGTTTCCCCCCGTGGGGGGGCCATCTATGGCTACACCTTC	CSVSPRGGAIYGYTF
-	once	TRBJ1-4	TRBV28	TGTGCCAGCAGTCAACCCGGGACAAACGATGAAAAACTGTTTTTT	CASSQPGTNDEKLFF
TRBD2	-	TRBJ2-7	TRBV5-6	TGTGCCAGCAGCCCGGCGGGGGGGGGCCCCTACGAGCAGTACTTC	CASSPAGGGPYEQYF
-	-	TRBJ2-3	TRBV4-3	TGCGCCAGCAGCCAAGTGTCCCCACGGGATACGCAGTATTTT	CASSQVSPRDTQYF
TRBD1	-	TRBJ2-3	TRBV9	TGTGCCAGCAGCTCTGGACAGGGGGCTGCTGTGGGGCCAGATACGCAGTATTTT	CASSSGQGAAVGPDTQYF
-	-	TRBJ2-3	TRBV5-1	TGCGCCAGCAGCTTAGGGGTGGCGCGTGATACGCAGTATTTT	CASSLGVARDTQYF